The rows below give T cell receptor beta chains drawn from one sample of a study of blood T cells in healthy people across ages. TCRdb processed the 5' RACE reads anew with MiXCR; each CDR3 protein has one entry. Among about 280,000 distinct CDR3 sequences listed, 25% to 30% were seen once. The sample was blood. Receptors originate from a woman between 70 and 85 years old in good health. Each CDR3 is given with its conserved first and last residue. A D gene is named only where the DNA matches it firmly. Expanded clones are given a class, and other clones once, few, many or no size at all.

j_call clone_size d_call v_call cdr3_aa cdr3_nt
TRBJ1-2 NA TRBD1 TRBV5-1 CASSWGQTASFYGYTF TGCGCCAGCAGCTGGGGACAGACTGCCAGTTTCTATGGCTACACCTTC
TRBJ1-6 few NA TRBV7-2 CASSPGSEVNSPLHF TGTGCCAGCAGCCCGGGGTCAGAGGTTAATTCACCCCTCCACTTT
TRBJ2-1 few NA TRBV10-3 CAISEGQINEQFF TGTGCCATCAGTGAGGGACAGATTAATGAGCAGTTCTTC
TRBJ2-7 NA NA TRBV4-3 CASSQDTGTYEQYF TGCGCCAGCAGCCAAGATACGGGAACCTACGAGCAGTACTTC
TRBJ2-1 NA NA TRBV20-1 CSALRGRDWGNEQFF TGCAGTGCCCTAAGGGGTAGGGATTGGGGCAATGAGCAGTTCTTC
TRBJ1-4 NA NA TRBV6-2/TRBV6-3 CASTTAGVSANEKLFF TGTGCCAGCACCACGGCCGGGGTTTCAGCTAATGAAAAACTGTTTTTT
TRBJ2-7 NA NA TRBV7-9 CASSLTLREAAEQYF TGTGCCAGCAGCTTAACCCTAAGAGAGGCGGCCGAGCAGTACTTC
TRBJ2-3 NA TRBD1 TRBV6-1 CASSESLGGLDTQYF TGTGCCAGCAGTGAATCCCTAGGGGGCTTGGATACGCAGTATTTT
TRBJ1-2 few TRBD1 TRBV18 CASSPRRQGGYGYTF TGTGCCAGCTCACCACGCAGACAGGGGGGCTATGGCTACACCTTC
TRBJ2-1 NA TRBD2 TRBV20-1 CSAGREPFDEQFF TGCAGTGCGGGGCGGGAGCCTTTTGATGAGCAGTTCTTC
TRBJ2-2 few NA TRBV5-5 CASSSGPSADTGELFF TGTGCCAGCAGCTCTGGACCGTCGGCGGACACCGGGGAGCTGTTTTTT
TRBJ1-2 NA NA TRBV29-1 CSVGTGSTGGYTF TGCAGCGTTGGAACAGGGTCCACAGGAGGCTACACCTTC
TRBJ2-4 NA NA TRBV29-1 CSVLGSAKNIQYF TGCAGCGTTTTGGGGTCTGCCAAAAACATTCAGTACTTC
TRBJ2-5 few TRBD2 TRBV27 CASSAAGTRRTETQYF TGTGCCAGCAGTGCCGCCGGGACTAGGCGAACGGAGACCCAGTACTTC
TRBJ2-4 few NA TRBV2 CASSEVTPAHFF TGTGCCAGCAGTGAAGTCACGCCTGCCCACTTCTTC
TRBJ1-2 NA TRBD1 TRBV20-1 CSARDPGQGFGYTF TGCAGTGCTAGAGACCCTGGACAGGGCTTTGGCTACACCTTC
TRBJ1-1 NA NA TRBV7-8 CASSLAPTGGAFF TGTGCCAGCAGCTTAGCCCCCACCGGGGGAGCTTTCTTT
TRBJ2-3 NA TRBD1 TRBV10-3 CAISGSDRASTDTQYF TGTGCCATCAGTGGGTCGGACAGGGCCAGCACAGATACGCAGTATTTT
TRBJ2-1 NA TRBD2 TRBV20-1 CSARDQRLAEQFF TGCAGTGCTAGAGATCAGCGACTAGCGGAGCAGTTCTTC
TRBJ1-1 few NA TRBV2 CASSVGGLGSGVGNTEAFF TGTGCCAGCAGTGTGGGGGGGCTAGGCTCCGGGGTTGGTAACACTGAAGCTTTCTTT
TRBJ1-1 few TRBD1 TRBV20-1 CRWGAGTVNTEAFF TGCAGATGGGGGGCCGGGACAGTGAACACTGAAGCTTTCTTT
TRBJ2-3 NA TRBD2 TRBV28 CASSLTAGGSDTQYF TGTGCCAGCAGTTTAACGGCGGGAGGCTCAGATACGCAGTATTTT
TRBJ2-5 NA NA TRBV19 CASSTIGGGEETQYF TGTGCCAGTAGTACAATCGGGGGTGGGGAAGAGACCCAGTACTTC
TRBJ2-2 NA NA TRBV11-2 CASRYTGDTEELFF TGTGCCAGCAGATATACAGGAGACACCGAGGAGCTGTTTTTT
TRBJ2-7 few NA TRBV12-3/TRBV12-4 CASSLMSGSYEQYF TGTGCCAGCAGTTTAATGAGTGGGAGTTACGAGCAGTACTTC
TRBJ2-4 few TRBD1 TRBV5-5 CASSSQGGDIQYF TGTGCCAGCAGCTCACAGGGGGGAGACATTCAGTACTTC
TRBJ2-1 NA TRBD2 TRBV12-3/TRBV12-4 CASSFPAGGKEQFF TGTGCCAGCAGTTTTCCGGCGGGAGGGAAGGAGCAGTTCTTC
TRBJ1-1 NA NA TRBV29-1 CSVAPGKGTEAFF TGCAGCGTCGCACCAGGCAAGGGCACTGAAGCTTTCTTT
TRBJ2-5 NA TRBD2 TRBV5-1 CASSAAEREVYETQYF TGCGCCAGCAGCGCGGCTGAGCGGGAGGTATATGAGACCCAGTACTTC
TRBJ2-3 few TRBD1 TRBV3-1 CASSQRGWPLPDREQDTQYF TGTGCCAGCAGCCAAAGGGGGTGGCCCCTCCCGGACAGGGAACAGGATACGCAGTATTTT
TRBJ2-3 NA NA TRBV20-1 CGASLGQRTDTQYF TGCGGTGCTAGCTTAGGACAGCGCACAGATACGCAGTATTTT
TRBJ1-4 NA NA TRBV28 CASSSDNLFEKLFF TGTGCCAGCAGCTCGGACAATCTTTTTGAAAAACTGTTTTTT
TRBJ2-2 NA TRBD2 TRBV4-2 CASSQEALAVTANTGELFF TGTGCCAGCAGCCAGGAGGCGCTAGCGGTCACCGCGAACACCGGGGAGCTGTTTTTT
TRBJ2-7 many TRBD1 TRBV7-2 CASSPSGTGYYEQYF TGTGCCAGCAGCCCCTCGGGGACAGGGTACTACGAGCAGTACTTC
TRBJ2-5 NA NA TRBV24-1 CATRGGQPQETQYF TGTGCCACCAGGGGAGGACAGCCGCAAGAGACCCAGTACTTC
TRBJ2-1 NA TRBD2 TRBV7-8 CASTPWGGTYNEQFF TGTGCCAGCACTCCCTGGGGGGGGACCTACAATGAGCAGTTCTTC
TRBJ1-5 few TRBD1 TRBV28 CASRGHRGGNQPQHF TGTGCCAGCAGGGGACACAGGGGTGGCAATCAGCCCCAGCATTTT
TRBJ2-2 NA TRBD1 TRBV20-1 CSARTGGSTGELFF TGCAGTGCTAGGACAGGGGGCAGCACCGGGGAGCTGTTTTTT
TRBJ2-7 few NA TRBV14 CASSQGFNSYEQYF TGTGCCAGCAGCCAAGGTTTTAACTCCTACGAGCAGTACTTC
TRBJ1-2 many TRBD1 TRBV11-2 CASSLGQGDGYTF TGTGCCAGCAGCTTAGGACAGGGAGATGGCTACACCTTC
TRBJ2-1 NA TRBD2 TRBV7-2 CASSQLGIAGASSYNEQFF TGTGCCAGCAGCCAACTCGGAATAGCGGGAGCGAGCTCCTACAATGAGCAGTTCTTC
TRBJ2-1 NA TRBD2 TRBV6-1 CASSKTSGSPRYNEQFF TGTGCCAGCAGTAAGACTAGCGGGAGTCCGAGGTACAATGAGCAGTTCTTC
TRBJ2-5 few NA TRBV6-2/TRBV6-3 CASSYSGPPGRTQYF TGTGCCAGCAGTTACTCAGGACCCCCAGGGAGGACCCAGTACTTC
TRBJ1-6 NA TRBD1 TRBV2 CASRVMTGISYNSPLHF TGTGCCAGCAGGGTGATGACAGGGATCTCCTATAATTCACCCCTCCACTTT
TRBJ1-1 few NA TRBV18 CASSGDLNTEAFF TGTGCCAGCTCGGGGGACTTGAACACTGAAGCTTTCTTT
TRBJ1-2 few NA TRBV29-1 CSVELGLLTGGYTF TGCAGCGTTGAATTAGGTTTACTTACGGGTGGCTACACCTTC
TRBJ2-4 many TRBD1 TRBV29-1 CSVVQGYIQYF TGCAGCGTTGTACAGGGGTACATTCAGTACTTC
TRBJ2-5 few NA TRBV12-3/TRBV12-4 CASAPGKQETQYF TGTGCCAGCGCTCCGGGCAAACAAGAGACCCAGTACTTC
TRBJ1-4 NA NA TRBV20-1 CSARDQRTDNEKLFF TGCAGTGCTAGAGATCAAAGGACAGATAATGAAAAACTGTTTTTT
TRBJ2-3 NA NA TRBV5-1 CASSSQGDTQYF TGCGCCAGCAGCTCCCAGGGAGATACGCAGTATTTT
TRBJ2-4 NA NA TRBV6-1 CASSDEAGWSIQYF TGTGCCAGCAGTGACGAGGCAGGGTGGAGCATTCAGTACTTC
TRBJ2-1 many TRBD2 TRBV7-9 CASSSLAGSSYNEQFF TGTGCCAGCAGCTCCCTAGCGGGAAGCTCCTACAATGAGCAGTTCTTC
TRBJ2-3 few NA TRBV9 CASSVEDTQYF TGTGCCAGCAGCGTAGAAGATACGCAGTATTTT
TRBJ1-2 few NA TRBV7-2 CASSLEWGQRSSYTF TGTGCCAGCAGCTTAGAGTGGGGCCAAAGGTCTAGCTACACCTTC
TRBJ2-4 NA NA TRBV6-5 CASAMAAQAKNIQYF TGTGCCAGCGCCATGGCGGCGCAGGCCAAAAACATTCAGTACTTC